A single sample is the source of the 9 T cell receptor beta chains below, sequenced in a study of T cells in Graves' hyperthyroidism and ophthalmopathy. Amplified regions were TCR beta CDR3 sequences from RNA transcripts. Using the HTBI primer set, a first-round RT-PCR was run on the TCR CDR3. In TCRdb, the multiplex PCR reads were re-called with MiXCR into one record per CDR3 protein. The sample consists of around 700,000 distinct CDR3 sequences, about a third of them appearing once. The source material was blood. These receptors all come from a woman in her thirties or forties with Graves' hyperthyroidism.

This clonotype was counted only a few times. This chain uses TRBV12-5 with TRBJ1-1; D ambiguous. There are 13 residues in the CDR3. From germline, CDR1 is LGHNT and CDR2 FRNRAP. The V and J ends lost 2 bases and 0 bases respectively, with 4 bases between them. CDR3 protein: CASGLSVNTEAFF. The CDR3 DNA reads TGTGCTAGTGGTTTGTCCGTGAACACTGAAGCTTTCTTT.

There are many counts of this clonotype. The chain recombines TRBV7-2 with TRBJ1-1, with D possibly being TRBD1 (5 bases). The CDR3 runs to 14 residues. Germline CDR1 and CDR2: SGHTA and FQGNSA. V was pared by 4 bases and J by 4 bases, with 13 bases between. CDR3 sequence: CASSYALGTTEAFF. Written as DNA, the CDR3 is TGTGCCAGCAGCTATGCCCTGGGGACCACTGAAGCTTTCTTT. Full variable domain (remainder filled in from reference TRBV7-2 and TRBJ1-1): GAGVSQSPSNKVTEKGKDVELRCDPISGHTALYWYRQSLGQGLEFLIYFQGNSAPDKSGLPSDRFSAERTGGSVSTLTIQRTQQEDSAVYLCASSYALGTTEAFFGQGTRLTVV.

At least ten counts were recorded for this clonotype. The rearrangement joins TRBV7-9 to TRBJ2-7; 7 bases agree with TRBD1. Trimming cost V 6 bases and J 5 bases; bases outside gene matches: 25. This CDR3 is 19 amino acids long. Germline V gene data show CDR1 as SEHNR and CDR2 as FQNEAQ (reference sequence). The CDR3 sequence: CASRFTLSFFRDSNHEQYF. The CDR3 DNA follows: TGTGCCAGCAGATTCACCTTGTCCTTTTTCCGGGACAGTAACCACGAGCAGTACTTC.

This clonotype came up a few times. Mismatch with germline at one junction end may stem from a read error. The chain combines TRBV7-2 with TRBJ2-7; 10 nucleotides agree with TRBD1. CDR1 is SGHTA and CDR2 is FQGNSA in the germline V gene. The CDR3 length is 14 residues. This CDR3 is CASSPSGTGDEQYF. CDR3 sequence (DNA): TGCGCCAGCAGCCCATCCGGGACAGGGGACGAGCAGTACTTC.

The sample holds a few counts of this clonotype. This rearrangement joins TRBV25-1 to TRBJ2-3; D not certain. Trimming took 1 base from V and 1 from J, leaving 3 bases between them. Germline CDR1 reads MGHDK; CDR2 reads SYGVNS. The CDR3 extends over 13 amino acids. The CDR3 region is CASSEFGTDTQYF. Written as DNA, the CDR3 is TGTGCCAGCAGTGAATTTGGCACAGATACGCAGTATTTT. Filled out from reference TRBV25-1 and TRBJ2-3, the complete variable domain reads EADIYQTPRYLVIGTGKKITLECSQTMGHDKMYWYQQDPGMELHLIHYSYGVNSTEKGDLSSESTVSRIRTEHFPLTLESARPSHTSQYLCASSEFGTDTQYFGPGTRLTVL.

In its sample, this clonotype was seen many times. V gene TRBV29-1 combines with J gene TRBJ2-7, with a weak D call TRBD2 (5 bases). With 8 bases removed from V and 4 bases from J, the gap between germline ends came to 12 bases. The CDR3 extends over 11 amino acids. Germline-derived CDR1 and CDR2 are SQVTM and ANQGSEA. CDR3 loop: CSTKGVYEQYF. CDR3 sequence (DNA): TGCAGCACCAAGGGAGTATACGAGCAGTACTTC.

The chain is built from TRBV6-1 and TRBJ2-7, with 9 bases lining up with TRBD1. The CDR3 has 13 residues. Unmatched junction bases numbered 3, after V lost 7 bases and J lost 2 bases. CDR1 MNHNS and CDR2 SASEGT come from the germline V gene. In nucleotides, the CDR3 is TGTGCCAGCACCGGGGACAGGGCCTACGAGCAGTACTTC. This codes for CASTGDRAYEQYF.

This clonotype was seen many times. The chain is built from TRBV25-1 and TRBJ1-3; possible D gene TRBD1, 5 bases. V lost 4 bases and J lost 0, with 13 bases in between. Germline V CDR1 and CDR2: MGHDK, SYGVNS. CDR3 length: 16 amino acids. CDR3 region: CASSGPGASSGNTIYF. CDR3 coding DNA: TGTGCCAGCAGTGGACCCGGGGCCTCCTCTGGAAACACCATATATTTT.

This clonotype was recorded at least ten times. This sequence joins TRBV12-3 or TRBV12-4 and TRBJ1-5, with D tentatively TRBD1 (5 bases). The CDR3 contains 15 residues. Between the trimmed V and J ends, which lost 6 bases and 7 bases, there was a span of 19 bases. The CDR3, as DNA: TGTGCCAGCAGGTCCTCGCCGGGGCAAGGGCAGCCCCAGCATTTT. Translating it yields CASRSSPGQGQPQHF.